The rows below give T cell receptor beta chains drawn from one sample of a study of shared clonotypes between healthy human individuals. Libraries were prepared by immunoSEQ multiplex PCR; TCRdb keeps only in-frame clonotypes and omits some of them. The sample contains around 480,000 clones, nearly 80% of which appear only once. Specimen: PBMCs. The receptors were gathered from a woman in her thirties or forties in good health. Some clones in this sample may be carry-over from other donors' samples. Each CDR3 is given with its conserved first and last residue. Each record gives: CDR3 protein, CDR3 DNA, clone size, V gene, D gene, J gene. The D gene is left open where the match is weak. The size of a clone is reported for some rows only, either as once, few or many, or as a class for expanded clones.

CASSPSGGGGIGTEAFF TGTGCCAGCTCACCCTCCGGAGGCGGGGGGATAGGAACTGAAGCTTTCTTT . TRBV18 . TRBJ1-1
CASSFQPGSYNEQFF TGTGCCAGCAGCTTCCAACCAGGGTCCTACAATGAGCAGTTCTTC . TRBV7-3 . TRBJ2-1
CATGRDRGTDTQYF TGTGCCACTGGCCGGGACAGGGGAACAGATACGCAGTATTTT . TRBV2 TRBD1 TRBJ2-3
CASRRLAGPSYEQYF TGTGCCAGCAGAAGACTAGCGGGCCCCTCCTACGAGCAGTACTTC . TRBV2 TRBD2 TRBJ2-7
CASSSSGISGANVLTF TGTGCCAGCAGCTCCAGTGGGATCTCTGGGGCCAACGTCCTGACTTTC . TRBV7-2 . TRBJ2-6
CASSLEGAYYEQYF TGTGCCAGCAGCCTCGAAGGCGCCTACTACGAGCAGTACTTC . TRBV5-4 . TRBJ2-7
CASWAGVSQNIQYF TGTGCCTCCTGGGCGGGGGTATCCCAAAACATTCAGTACTTC . TRBV5-5 TRBD2 TRBJ2-4
CARSSTNYRADTQYF TGTGCCAGAAGCTCGACTAATTATCGGGCAGATACGCAGTATTTT once TRBV5-3 . TRBJ2-3
CASSLALANTEAFF TGTGCCAGCAGCTTAGCGCTCGCAAACACTGAAGCTTTCTTT . TRBV7-2 . TRBJ1-1
CASSKALLGMVDTEAFF TGTGCCAGCAGCAAAGCGCTTTTGGGGATGGTAGACACTGAAGCTTTCTTT once TRBV21-1 . TRBJ1-1
CAWINVREAFF TGTGCCTGGATTAATGTAAGGGAAGCTTTCTTT few TRBV30 . TRBJ1-1
CASSLSRDTSYEQYF TGTGCCAGCAGTTTATCCCGGGACACCTCCTACGAGCAGTACTTC few TRBV28 . TRBJ2-7
CASRVAGANYEQYF TGTGCCAGCAGAGTAGCGGGGGCGAACTACGAGCAGTACTTC . TRBV2 TRBD2 TRBJ2-7
CASSTVWAGGVMDIQYF TGTGCCAGTAGCACCGTATGGGCAGGGGGCGTAATGGACATTCAGTACTTC . TRBV19 TRBD1 TRBJ2-4
CAWSEGDGSYTF TGTGCCTGGAGTGAAGGGGACGGGAGCTACACCTTC . TRBV30 . TRBJ1-2
CASSPFVYTGYEQYF TGTGCCAGCAGCCCTTTCGTTTATACAGGCTACGAGCAGTACTTC few TRBV5-5 . TRBJ2-7
CASREAPTGPSTTNEQFF TGTGCCAGCAGAGAGGCCCCGACAGGGCCCTCAACTACGAATGAGCAGTTCTTC . TRBV7-9 TRBD1 TRBJ2-1
CASKQGVGYTF TGTGCCAGCAAACAGGGGGTTGGCTACACCTTC . TRBV28 TRBD1 TRBJ1-2
CASRPQLGVYEQYF TGTGCCAGCAGGCCCCAGTTAGGCGTTTACGAGCAGTACTTC few TRBV27 . TRBJ2-7
CASSSPPQASGMYNEQFF TGTGCCAGCAGCTCCCCGCCGCAGGCTAGCGGGATGTACAATGAGCAGTTCTTC . TRBV9 TRBD2 TRBJ2-1
CASSRLAGGPGTDTQYF TGTGCCAGCAGTCGACTAGCGGGAGGACCAGGCACAGATACGCAGTATTTT . TRBV28 TRBD2 TRBJ2-3
CASSPPDPYTDTQYF TGTGCCAGCAGTCCCCCGGATCCTTACACAGATACGCAGTATTTT . TRBV6-6 . TRBJ2-3
CASSGILASSYNEQFF TGTGCCAGCAGCGGAATACTAGCGAGCTCCTACAATGAGCAGTTCTTC . TRBV9 TRBD2 TRBJ2-1
CASSESFSTDTQYF TGTGCCAGCAGTGAATCGTTTAGCACAGATACGCAGTATTTT many TRBV25-1 . TRBJ2-3
CASSYSTSGNTGELFF TGTGCCAGCAGTTACTCGACTAGCGGCAACACCGGGGAGCTGTTTTTT . TRBV6-8 TRBD2 TRBJ2-2
CASSQSPGQLAPRGDTQYF TGTGCCAGCAGCCAGAGCCCCGGACAGCTAGCGCCCCGAGGGGATACGCAGTATTTT . TRBV4-2 . TRBJ2-3
CASSQTTVDTQYF TGTGCCAGCAGCCAGACGACCGTAGATACGCAGTATTTT . TRBV14 . TRBJ2-3
CASSLLGGVSTDTQYF TGTGCCAGCAGCTTACTTGGCGGGGTTAGCACAGATACGCAGTATTTT . TRBV7-3 . TRBJ2-3
CASHQIRQGASGELFF TGTGCCAGCCATCAAATCCGACAGGGGGCTTCCGGGGAGCTGTTTTTT . TRBV11-2 TRBD1 TRBJ2-2
CASSPHETGAKKHRSYNEQFF TGCGCCAGCAGCCCACACGAGACAGGGGCTAAAAAACATCGCTCCTACAATGAGCAGTTCTTC once TRBV4-1 TRBD1 TRBJ2-1
CASKPDSGSWETQYF TGTGCCAGCAAACCGGATAGCGGGAGTTGGGAGACCCAGTACTTC once TRBV6-1 TRBD2 TRBJ2-5
CASSDASDTDTQYF TGTGCCAGCAGTGATGCGAGCGACACAGATACGCAGTATTTT . TRBV6-4 . TRBJ2-3
CASSLTTSTDTQYF TGTGCCAGCAGCTTGACCACTAGCACAGATACGCAGTATTTT few TRBV9 . TRBJ2-3
CASITPGHSFGEQFF TGTGCCAGCATTACTCCGGGACACTCTTTCGGGGAGCAGTTCTTC once TRBV28 . TRBJ2-1
CASSGGQGVKNIQYF TGTGCCAGCAGCGGAGGACAGGGGGTCAAAAACATTCAGTACTTC few TRBV5-6 TRBD1 TRBJ2-4
CASSSGTTGDTQYF TGTGCCAGCTCCTCCGGGACGACTGGAGATACGCAGTATTTT few TRBV18 . TRBJ2-3
CASSLEGGRGDIQYF TGCGCCAGCAGCTTGGAAGGCGGGAGGGGGGACATTCAGTACTTC few TRBV5-1 TRBD2 TRBJ2-4
CASSQGGRYEQYF TGTGCCAGTAGTCAGGGTGGTCGGTACGAGCAGTACTTC . TRBV19 . TRBJ2-7
CASMLQGKSYEQYF TGTGCCAGCATGCTACAGGGTAAAAGTTACGAGCAGTACTTC . TRBV2 . TRBJ2-7
CASSLPLAGQETQYF TGTGCCAGCAGCTTACCGCTAGCGGGACAAGAGACCCAGTACTTC . TRBV7-9 TRBD2 TRBJ2-5
CASSLDWETGETQYF TGTGCCAGCAGCTTAGATTGGGAGACAGGAGAGACCCAGTACTTC . TRBV11-2 . TRBJ2-5
CASSLDRGPYEQYF TGTGCCAGCAGTTTGGACAGGGGGCCCTACGAGCAGTACTTC few TRBV6-5 TRBD1 TRBJ2-7
CASSVATSGGEQYF TGTGCCAGCAGCGTAGCTACTAGCGGGGGGGAGCAGTACTTC . TRBV9 TRBD2 TRBJ2-7
CASSPMTGDEQYF TGTGCCAGCTCACCCATGACAGGAGACGAGCAGTACTTC . TRBV18 . TRBJ2-7
CASSGPGSYNEQFF TGCGCCAGCAGTGGTCCGGGTTCCTACAATGAGCAGTTCTTC . TRBV10-1 . TRBJ2-1
CASSRSQNIQYF TGTGCCAGCAGTCGGAGCCAAAACATTCAGTACTTC . TRBV28 . TRBJ2-4